This T cell receptor beta chain was sequenced in a study of blood T cell repertoires in COVID-19. On the study more broadly: Acute and convalescent COVID-19 specimens originated in the United States, Italy and Spain.

The CDR3 is made up of 12 amino acids. V was shortened by 4 bases and J by 3 bases, with 7 bases between the two germline ends. In its sample, this clone was seen once. Original handling: Reference gene primer amplification in the assay estimated nucleated cell counts. Measured with immunoSEQ multiplex PCR; TCRdb has only the in-frame clones, and not every one. That table furnishes V, J and clone size, whereas the DNA furnished D and trimming. Among about 300,000 clones, around 90% were seen once, and the ten largest hold roughly 6.7%. This chain links TRBV12-3 or TRBV12-4 with TRBJ2-7; no firm D call. The sequencing sample was made of peripheral blood. This receptor was taken from a man aged 18-30 years who had recovered from COVID-19. This CDR3 is CASSSLIYEQYF. The CDR3 coding sequence is TGTGCCAGCAGTTCACTAATCTACGAGCAGTACTTC.